A selection of T cell receptor beta chains follows, all from one sample in a study of blood T cell repertoires in COVID-19. The repertoire was sequenced with immunoSEQ multiplex PCR; TCRdb's copy has only in-frame clones and lacks some. The sample has roughly 300,000 clones; nearly 90% are singletons. Sequenced input: PBMCs or T cells enriched from blood (not recorded which). Receptors were obtained from a young woman who had recovered from COVID-19. Both conserved end residues are part of each CDR3. D genes are given only for firm matches. Not every row has a clone size; where given, it reads once, few, many or a size class.

size	J	V	D	CDR3	DNA
.	TRBJ1-3	TRBV5-1	.	CASTDFSGNTIYF	TGCGCCAGCACCGACTTCTCTGGAAACACCATATATTTT
.	TRBJ1-2	TRBV2	TRBD1	CASSETTTGDYGYTF	TGTGCCAGCAGTGAAACAACGACAGGGGACTATGGCTACACCTTC
.	TRBJ1-5	TRBV19	.	CASSIPGGASNQPQHF	TGTGCCAGTAGTATCCCGGGGGGGGCTAGCAATCAGCCCCAGCATTTT
.	TRBJ2-1	TRBV30	.	CAWSPRVGGEQFF	TGTGCCTGGAGTCCTAGAGTAGGGGGTGAGCAGTTCTTC
.	TRBJ2-4	TRBV7-2	.	CASSLARLQTKNIQYF	TGTGCCAGCAGCTTAGCGCGACTCCAAACCAAAAACATTCAGTACTTC
.	TRBJ1-1	TRBV5-1	TRBD1	CASSPGTGNAEAFF	TGCGCCAGCAGCCCTGGGACAGGGAACGCTGAAGCTTTCTTT
.	TRBJ1-2	TRBV14	.	CASSQDRQPFYGYTF	TGTGCCAGCAGCCAAGACAGGCAGCCATTCTATGGCTACACCTTC
once	TRBJ1-2	TRBV27	TRBD1	CASSQTAHRTGDGYTF	TGTGCCAGCAGCCAAACCGCACATCGCACAGGGGATGGCTACACCTTC
once	TRBJ2-4	TRBV18	.	CASSPRVGLYF	TGTGCCAGCTCACCACGGGTGGGGCTGTACTTC
.	TRBJ1-5	TRBV6-1	.	CASSEVGNQPQHF	TGTGCCAGCAGTGAGGTCGGTAATCAGCCCCAGCATTTT
.	TRBJ1-4	TRBV14	.	CASSQDRGALGKLFF	TGTGCCAGCAGCCAAGATCGGGGGGCCTTGGGAAAACTGTTTTTT
.	TRBJ1-1	TRBV5-1	.	CASSSPGGAVDTEAFF	TGCGCCAGCAGCTCCCCTGGGGGGGCAGTAGACACTGAAGCTTTCTTT
.	TRBJ1-1	TRBV9	.	CASSRGGTNTEAFF	TGTGCCAGCAGCCGAGGGGGAACGAACACTGAAGCTTTCTTT
.	TRBJ1-1	TRBV28	TRBD1	CASSSRTGVEAFF	TGTGCCAGCAGTTCACGGACAGGGGTTGAAGCTTTCTTT
.	TRBJ2-3	TRBV29-1	TRBD2	CSVASGGVDTQYF	TGCAGCGTTGCCAGCGGGGGAGTAGATACGCAGTATTTT
.	TRBJ1-1	TRBV15	TRBD1	CATSIGQVLMNTEAFF	TGTGCCACCAGCATCGGACAGGTCCTCATGAACACTGAAGCTTTCTTT
few	TRBJ1-1	TRBV19	.	CASRIRSFQNTEAFF	TGTGCCAGTAGAATTCGGTCTTTTCAGAACACTGAAGCTTTCTTT
.	TRBJ2-2	TRBV30	.	CAWGQNTGELFF	TGTGCCTGGGGACAGAACACCGGGGAGCTGTTTTTT
once	TRBJ1-4	TRBV13	.	CASSLTPGATNEKLFF	TGTGCCAGCAGCTTAACCCCAGGTGCAACTAATGAAAAACTGTTTTTT
once	TRBJ1-2	TRBV19	TRBD1	CASSQLDRVLYGYTF	TGTGCCAGTAGTCAACTCGACAGGGTTCTCTATGGCTACACCTTC
.	TRBJ1-2	TRBV19	.	CASTAGGVVYGYTF	TGTGCCAGTACAGCCGGGGGGGTCGTCTATGGCTACACCTTC
once	TRBJ1-2	TRBV4-1	.	CASSQAMTGPRGGYTF	TGCGCCAGCAGCCAAGCCATGACCGGTCCTCGCGGAGGCTACACCTTC
.	TRBJ1-2	TRBV6-5	TRBD1	CASSPRQGGYTF	TGTGCCAGCAGTCCCCGACAGGGGGGCTACACCTTC
.	TRBJ2-7	TRBV29-1	.	CSVAFSPYEQYF	TGCAGCGTTGCCTTTTCCCCCTACGAGCAGTACTTC
.	TRBJ2-6	TRBV5-5	.	CASSSTGANVLTF	TGTGCCAGCAGCTCTACTGGGGCCAACGTCCTGACTTTC
.	TRBJ2-5	TRBV5-1	.	CASSPMQGSVETQYF	TGCGCCAGCAGCCCGATGCAGGGTTCTGTAGAGACCCAGTACTTC
.	TRBJ1-4	TRBV4-1	.	CASSRLDGDIGEKLFF	TGCGCCAGCAGCCGCCTGGATGGGGACATTGGCGAAAAACTGTTTTTT
.	TRBJ2-7	TRBV18	.	CASSPEGPTRYEQYF	TGTGCCAGCTCACCGGAGGGGCCCACCCGTTACGAGCAGTACTTC
.	TRBJ1-2	TRBV7-9	.	CASSPHRGSSWGYTF	TGTGCCAGCAGCCCCCATCGTGGTAGTTCGTGGGGCTACACCTTC